The source of this T cell receptor beta chain is a study of graft-versus-host responses after intestinal transplantation. A remark on this clone: Its antigen is as yet unknown.

Sequencing was performed with immunoSEQ multiplex PCR; in TCRdb, only in-frame clones are kept and a portion is missing. The sample holds under 85,000 clones; about 90% are singletons and the top ten take about 1.3%. The source was unstimulated CD8+ T cells sorted from spleen or lymph node cells, collected before intestinal transplant. This receptor was identified in a human donor who received an intestinal transplant.

The CDR3 loop is CASSPTGWETQYF. CDR3 sequence (DNA): TGTGCCAGCAGCCCCACGGGGTGGGAGACCCAGTACTTC. The rearrangement joins TRBV6-6 to TRBJ2-5; perhaps TRBD2 as D (5 bases). Per the germline V gene, CDR1 is MNHNY and CDR2 is SVGAGI (reference sequence). V was cut by 6 bases and J by 5 bases, with 13 bases left in between. The CDR3 is made up of 13 amino acids.